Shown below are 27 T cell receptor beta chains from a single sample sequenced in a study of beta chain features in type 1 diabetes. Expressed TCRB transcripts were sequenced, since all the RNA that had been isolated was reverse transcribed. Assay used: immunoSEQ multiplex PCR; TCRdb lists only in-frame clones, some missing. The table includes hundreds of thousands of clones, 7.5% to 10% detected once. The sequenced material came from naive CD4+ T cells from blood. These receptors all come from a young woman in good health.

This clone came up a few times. The CDR3 DNA reads TGTGCCAGCAGAGCCGACAGGTCCTCCTACGAGCAGTACTTC. This gives the protein CASRADRSSYEQYF. This rearrangement joins TRBV2 to TRBJ2-7; possibly TRBD1 for D (6 bases). This CDR3 is 14 amino acids long. Germline CDR1 SNHLY, CDR2 FYNNEI. Trimming shortened V by 6 bases and J by 0 bases, and 12 bases separated the two germline ends.

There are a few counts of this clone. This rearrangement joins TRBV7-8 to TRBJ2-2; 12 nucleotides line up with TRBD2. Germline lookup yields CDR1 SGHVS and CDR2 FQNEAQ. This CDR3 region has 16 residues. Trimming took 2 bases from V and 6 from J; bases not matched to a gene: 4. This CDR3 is CASSLRTSGAAGELFF. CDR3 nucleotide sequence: TGTGCCAGCAGCTTAAGGACTAGCGGGGCAGCCGGGGAGCTGTTTTTT. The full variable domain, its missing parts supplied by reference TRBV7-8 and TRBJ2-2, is GAGVSQSPRYKVAKRGQDVALRCDPISGHVSLFWYQQALGQGPEFLTYFQNEAQLDKSGLPSDRFFAERPEGSVSTLKIQRTQQEDSAVYLCASSLRTSGAAGELFFGEGSRLTVL.

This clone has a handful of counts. CDR3 protein: CASSSPSVRGSTEAFF. CDR3 in DNA: TGTGCCAGCAGTTCGCCTTCGGTCAGGGGGAGCACTGAAGCTTTCTTT. The chain links TRBV6-5 to TRBJ1-1; 7 bases map to TRBD1. The CDR3 loop spans 16 amino acids. V shed 4 bases and J 4 bases; nucleotides not matched to a gene: 12. Germline CDR1 MNHEY, CDR2 SVGAGI.

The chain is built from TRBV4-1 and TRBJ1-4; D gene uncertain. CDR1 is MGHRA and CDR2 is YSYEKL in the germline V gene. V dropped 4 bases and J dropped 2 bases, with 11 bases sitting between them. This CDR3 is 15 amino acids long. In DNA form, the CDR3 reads TGCGCCAGCAGCCGCGACCCGGGGACTAATGAAAAACTGTTTTTT. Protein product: CASSRDPGTNEKLFF.

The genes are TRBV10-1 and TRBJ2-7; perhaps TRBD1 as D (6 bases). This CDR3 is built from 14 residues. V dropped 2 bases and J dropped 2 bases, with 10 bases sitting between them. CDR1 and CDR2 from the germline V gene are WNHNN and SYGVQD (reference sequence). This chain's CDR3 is CASSETGKTYEQYF. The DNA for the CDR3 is TGCGCCAGCAGTGAGACAGGGAAGACCTACGAGCAGTACTTC.

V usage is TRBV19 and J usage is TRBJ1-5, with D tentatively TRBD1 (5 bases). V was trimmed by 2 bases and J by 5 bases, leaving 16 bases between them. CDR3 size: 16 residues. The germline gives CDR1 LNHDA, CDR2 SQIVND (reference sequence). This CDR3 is CASSITRPTDHQPQHF. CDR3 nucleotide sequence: TGTGCCAGTAGTATAACAAGACCGACAGACCATCAGCCCCAGCATTTT.

The CDR3 spells CASSLMGGLDEQFF. As DNA, the CDR3 is TGCGCCAGCAGCTTGATGGGAGGGCTTGATGAGCAGTTCTTC. The V and J genes are TRBV5-1 and TRBJ2-1, with 7 bases lining up with TRBD2. Germline assignment: CDR1 SGHRS and CDR2 YFSETQ. The CDR3 extends over 14 amino acids. The V gene end was trimmed by 1 base and the J gene end by 8 bases; junction bases not matched to a gene: 6.

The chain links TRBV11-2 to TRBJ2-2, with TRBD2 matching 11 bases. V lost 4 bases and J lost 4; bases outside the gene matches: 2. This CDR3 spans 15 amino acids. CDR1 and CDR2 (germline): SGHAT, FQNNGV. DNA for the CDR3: TGTGCCAGCAGCTCCGGACTAGCGGGCACCGGGGAGCTGTTTTTT. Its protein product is CASSSGLAGTGELFF.

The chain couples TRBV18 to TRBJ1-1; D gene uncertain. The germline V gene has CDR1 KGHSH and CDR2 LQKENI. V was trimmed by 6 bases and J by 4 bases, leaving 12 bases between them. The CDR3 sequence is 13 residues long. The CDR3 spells CASSPMGSTEAFF. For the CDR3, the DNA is TGTGCCAGCTCGCCCATGGGGAGCACTGAAGCTTTCTTT.

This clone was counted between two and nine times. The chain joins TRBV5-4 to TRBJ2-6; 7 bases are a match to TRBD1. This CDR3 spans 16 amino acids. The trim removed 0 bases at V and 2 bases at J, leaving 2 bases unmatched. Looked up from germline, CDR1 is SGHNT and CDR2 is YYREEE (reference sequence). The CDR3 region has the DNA TGTGCCAGCAGCTTGGCTACAGGGGCTGGGGCCAACGTCCTGACTTTC. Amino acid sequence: CASSLATGAGANVLTF.

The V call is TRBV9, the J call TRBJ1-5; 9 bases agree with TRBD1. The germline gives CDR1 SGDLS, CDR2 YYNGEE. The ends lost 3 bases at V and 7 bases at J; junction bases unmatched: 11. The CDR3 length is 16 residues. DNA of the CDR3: TGTGCCAGCAGCGCGACCGGACAGGGGATAGGCCAGCCCCAGCATTTT. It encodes CASSATGQGIGQPQHF.

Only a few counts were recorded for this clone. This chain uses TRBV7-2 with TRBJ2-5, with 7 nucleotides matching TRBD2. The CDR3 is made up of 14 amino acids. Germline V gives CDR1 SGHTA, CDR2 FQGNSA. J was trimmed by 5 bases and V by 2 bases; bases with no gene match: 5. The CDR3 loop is CASSLQAGRETQYF. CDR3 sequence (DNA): TGTGCCAGCAGCTTACAAGCGGGGCGGGAGACCCAGTACTTC.

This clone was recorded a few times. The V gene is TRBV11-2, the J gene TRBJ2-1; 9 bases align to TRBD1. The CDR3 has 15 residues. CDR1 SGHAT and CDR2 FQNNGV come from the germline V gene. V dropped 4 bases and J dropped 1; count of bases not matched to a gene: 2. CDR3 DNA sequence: TGTGCCAGCAGCTCGGACAGGGGTTCCTACAATGAGCAGTTCTTC. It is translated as CASSSDRGSYNEQFF.

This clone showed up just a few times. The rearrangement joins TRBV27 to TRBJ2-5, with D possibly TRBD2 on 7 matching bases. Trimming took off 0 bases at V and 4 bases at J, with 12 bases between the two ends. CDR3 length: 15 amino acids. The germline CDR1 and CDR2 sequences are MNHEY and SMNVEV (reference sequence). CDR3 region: CASSLSGGLRETQYF. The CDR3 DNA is TGTGCCAGCAGTTTATCGGGGGGGCTCAGAGAGACCCAGTACTTC.

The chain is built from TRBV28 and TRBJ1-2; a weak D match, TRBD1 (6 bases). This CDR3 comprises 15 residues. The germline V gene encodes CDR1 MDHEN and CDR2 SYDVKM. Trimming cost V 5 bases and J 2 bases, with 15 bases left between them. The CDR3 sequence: CASSTRGFANYGYTF. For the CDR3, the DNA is TGTGCCAGCAGTACCAGGGGATTCGCCAACTATGGCTACACCTTC.

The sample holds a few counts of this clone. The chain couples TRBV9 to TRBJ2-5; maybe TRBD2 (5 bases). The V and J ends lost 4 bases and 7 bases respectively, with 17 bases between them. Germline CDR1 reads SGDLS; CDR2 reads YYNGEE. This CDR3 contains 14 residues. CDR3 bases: TGTGCCAGCAGCCCACGAAGCGGCGTGGGGACCCAGTACTTC. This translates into CASSPRSGVGTQYF.

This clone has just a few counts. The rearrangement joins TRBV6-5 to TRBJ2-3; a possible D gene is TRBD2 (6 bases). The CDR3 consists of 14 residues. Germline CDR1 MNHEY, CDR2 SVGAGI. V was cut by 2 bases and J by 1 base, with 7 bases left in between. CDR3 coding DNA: TGTGCCAGCAGTTACGCTAGCGGCACAGATACGCAGTATTTT. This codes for CASSYASGTDTQYF.

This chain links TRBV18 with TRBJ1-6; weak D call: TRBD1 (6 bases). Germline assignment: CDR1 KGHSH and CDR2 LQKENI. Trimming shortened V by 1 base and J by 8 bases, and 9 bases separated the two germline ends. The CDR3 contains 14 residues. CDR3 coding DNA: TGTGCCAGCTCACCACGGGGGGGCGATTCACCCCTCCACTTT. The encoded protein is CASSPRGGDSPLHF.

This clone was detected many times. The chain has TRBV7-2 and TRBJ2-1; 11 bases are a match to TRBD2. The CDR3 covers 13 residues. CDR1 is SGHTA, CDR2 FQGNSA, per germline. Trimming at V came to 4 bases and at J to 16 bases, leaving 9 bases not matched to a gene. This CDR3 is CASSSPGLAVLFF. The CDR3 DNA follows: TGTGCCAGCAGCTCACCGGGACTAGCGGTCCTCTTCTTC.

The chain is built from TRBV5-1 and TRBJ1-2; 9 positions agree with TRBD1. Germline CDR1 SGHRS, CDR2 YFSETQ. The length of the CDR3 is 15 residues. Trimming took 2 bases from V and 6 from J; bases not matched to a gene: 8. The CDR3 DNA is TGCGCCAGCAGCTTAACCCCGGGACAGGGTCATGGCTACACCTTC. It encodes CASSLTPGQGHGYTF.

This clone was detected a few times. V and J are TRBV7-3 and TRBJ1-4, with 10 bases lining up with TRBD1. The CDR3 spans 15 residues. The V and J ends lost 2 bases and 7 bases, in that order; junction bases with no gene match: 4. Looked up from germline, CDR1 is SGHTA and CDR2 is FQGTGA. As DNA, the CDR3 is TGTGCCAGCAGCTTATCGGGGACAGGGGCTGAAAAACTGTTTTTT. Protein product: CASSLSGTGAEKLFF.

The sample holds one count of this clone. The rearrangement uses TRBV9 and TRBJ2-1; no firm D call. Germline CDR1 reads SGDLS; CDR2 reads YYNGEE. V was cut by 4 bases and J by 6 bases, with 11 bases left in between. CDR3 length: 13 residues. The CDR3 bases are TGTGCCAGCAGCAACCGAGACTTCAATGAGCAGTTCTTC. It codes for CASSNRDFNEQFF. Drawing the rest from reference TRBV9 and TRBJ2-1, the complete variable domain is DSGVTQTPKHLITATGQRVTLRCSPRSGDLSVYWYQQSLDQGLQFLIQYYNGEERAKGNILERFSAQQFPDLHSELNLSSLELGDSALYFCASSNRDFNEQFFGPGTRLTVL.

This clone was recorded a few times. The CDR3 nucleotides read TGCGCCAGCAGCTTCGGGCTACTAGAGCCCTCCTACAATGAGCAGTTCTTC. Translated: CASSFGLLEPSYNEQFF. The V and J genes are TRBV5-1 and TRBJ2-1, with D possibly matching TRBD2 (5 bases). Germline-derived CDR1 and CDR2 are SGHRS and YFSETQ. CDR3 length equals 17 residues. V was trimmed by 2 bases and J by 0 bases, leaving 15 bases between them.

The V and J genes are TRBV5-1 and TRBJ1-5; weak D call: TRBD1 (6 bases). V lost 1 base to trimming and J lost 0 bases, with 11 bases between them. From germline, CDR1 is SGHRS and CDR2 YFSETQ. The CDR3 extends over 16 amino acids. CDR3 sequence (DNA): TGCGCCAGCAGCTTGACAGGGAGTGGTAGCAATCAGCCCCAGCATTTT. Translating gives CASSLTGSGSNQPQHF.

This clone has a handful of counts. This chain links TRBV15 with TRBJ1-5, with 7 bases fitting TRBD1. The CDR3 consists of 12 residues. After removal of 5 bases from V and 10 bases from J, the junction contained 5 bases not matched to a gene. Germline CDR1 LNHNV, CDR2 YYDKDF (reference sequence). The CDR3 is CATSADREPQHF. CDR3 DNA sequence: TGTGCCACCAGCGCAGACAGGGAACCCCAGCATTTT.

For the CDR3, the DNA is TGTGCCAGTCACACCGGGACAGGGAATCAGCCCCAGCATTTT. Protein product: CASHTGTGNQPQHF. The J gene is TRBJ1-5, the V gene TRBV6-1; 9 nucleotides match TRBD1. V dropped 9 bases and J dropped 4; count of bases not matched to a gene: 7. CDR1 is MNHNS, CDR2 SASEGT, per germline. The CDR3 length is 14 residues.

The CDR3 coding sequence is TGTGCCACCTCAACGAGTGGCGGGGGGGCATACAATGAGCAGTTCTTC. Translated: CATSTSGGGAYNEQFF. The gene calls are TRBV30 and TRBJ2-1; 9 nucleotides line up with TRBD2. CDR3 size: 16 residues. The junction had 15 bases not matched to a gene; V was cut back by 8 bases and J by 4 bases. Germline V lookup: CDR1 GTSNPN, CDR2 SVGIG (reference sequence).